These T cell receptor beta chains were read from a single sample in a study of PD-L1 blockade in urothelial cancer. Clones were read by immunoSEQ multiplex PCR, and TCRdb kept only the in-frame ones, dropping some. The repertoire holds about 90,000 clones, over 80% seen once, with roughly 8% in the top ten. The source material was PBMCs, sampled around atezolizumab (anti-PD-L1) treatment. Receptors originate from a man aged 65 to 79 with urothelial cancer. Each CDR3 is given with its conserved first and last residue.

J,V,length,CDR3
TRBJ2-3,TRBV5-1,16,CASSSLAGALQDTQYF
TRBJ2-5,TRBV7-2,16,CASSLVGGALKETQYF
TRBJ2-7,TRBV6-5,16,CASSYLATGANYEQYF
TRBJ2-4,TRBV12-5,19,CASGSSSASGTVTKNIQYF
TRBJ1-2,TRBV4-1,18,CASSQVPFKGPPYYGYTF
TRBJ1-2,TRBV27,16,CASSLVPGQFNYGYTF
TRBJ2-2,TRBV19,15,CASIGRGRGAGELFF
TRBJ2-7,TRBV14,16,CASSQDYVAGGGEQYF
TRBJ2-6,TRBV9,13,CASSAREANVLTF
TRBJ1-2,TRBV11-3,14,CASSSPQGAYGYTF
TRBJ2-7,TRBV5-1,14,CASSLGGTGREQYF
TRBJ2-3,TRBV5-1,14,CASRPGQGTDTQYF
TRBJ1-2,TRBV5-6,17,CASSPGTGGRVSYGYTF
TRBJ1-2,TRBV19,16,CASSIRGETYLFGYTF
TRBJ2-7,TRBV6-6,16,CASSSGLAGGTYEQYF
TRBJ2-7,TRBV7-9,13,CASRGPGGYEQYF
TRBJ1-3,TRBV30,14,CASLKGDSGNTIYF
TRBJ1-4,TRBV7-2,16,CASSPRDLQIGEKLFF
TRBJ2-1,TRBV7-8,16,CASSLEAGDRYNEQFF
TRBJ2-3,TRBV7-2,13,CASSLQHTDTQYF
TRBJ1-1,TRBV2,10,CATGNTEAFF
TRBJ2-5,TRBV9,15,CASSAQSLASGAQYF
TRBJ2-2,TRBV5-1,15,CASSLETGVSGELFF
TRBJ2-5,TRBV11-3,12,CASSQDRQTQYF
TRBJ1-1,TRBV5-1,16,CASSYLTGNEGTEAFF
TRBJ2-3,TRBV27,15,CASSLVGGPTDTQYF
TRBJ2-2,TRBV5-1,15,CASSPTLANTGELFF
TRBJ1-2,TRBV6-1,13,CASSERGYYGYTF
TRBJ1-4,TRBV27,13,CASSFQGNEKLFF
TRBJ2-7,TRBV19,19,CASSRVGLAGTSEDYEQYF
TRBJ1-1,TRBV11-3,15,CASSQLLTMNTEAFF
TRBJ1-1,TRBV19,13,CASSMSVDTEAFF
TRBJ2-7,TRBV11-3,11,CASGPPYEQYF
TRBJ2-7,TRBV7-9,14,CASSPDRATYEQYF
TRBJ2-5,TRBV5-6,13,CASSGTSLETQYF
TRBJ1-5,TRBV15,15,CATSRDFGGSQPQHF
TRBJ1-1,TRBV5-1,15,CASSLGAVGNTEAFF
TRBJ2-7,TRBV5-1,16,CASSPGQGAISYEQYF
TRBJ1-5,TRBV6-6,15,CASRFTGGSNQPQHF
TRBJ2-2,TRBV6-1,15,CASKRAGADTGELFF
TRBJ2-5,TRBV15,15,CATSRPGLAIETQYF
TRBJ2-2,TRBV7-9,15,CASRPDRDLTGELFF
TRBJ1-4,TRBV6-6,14,CASTSPTGNEKLFF
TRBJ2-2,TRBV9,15,CASSFRTGNTGELFF
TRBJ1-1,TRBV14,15,CASSHRGQTTSEAFF
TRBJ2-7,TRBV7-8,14,CASSPGGRVYEQYF
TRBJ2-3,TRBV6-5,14,CASGLAGPTDTQYF
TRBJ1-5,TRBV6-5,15,CASSRDRRGDQPQHF
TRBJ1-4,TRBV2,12,CASGTENEKLFF
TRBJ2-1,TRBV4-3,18,CASSQDSLAVSSYNEQFF
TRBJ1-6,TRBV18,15,CASSPLGGMDSPLHF
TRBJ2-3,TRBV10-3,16,CAISGEASGYTDTQYF
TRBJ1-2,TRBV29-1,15,CSVDRTGADNYGYTF
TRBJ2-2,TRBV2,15,CASSEGGRAPGELFF
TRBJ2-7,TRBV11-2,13,CASSLLSSYEQYF
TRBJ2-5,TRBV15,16,CATSRDLAGQRETQYF